A selection of T cell receptor beta chains follows, all from one sample in a study of OX40 agonist ivuxolimab in advanced cancers. This table comes from immunoSEQ multiplex PCR, and its TCRdb copy is limited to in-frame clones, with some not included. The sample includes about 110,000 clones, around 93% of them seen just once. This specimen was CD4+ or CD8+ T cells sorted from blood, taken in a trial of the OX40 agonist ivuxolimab. Receptors were obtained from an adult with an advanced solid tumor such as melanoma, head and neck, liver or kidney cancer. CDR3s include the opening cysteine and the closing phenylalanine or tryptophan. D genes are given only for firm matches.

D	V	CDR3
-	TRBV28	CASSFPGRGTGELFF
-	TRBV5-1	CASRSKGSAPSMEAFF
TRBD2	TRBV30	CACRPGLASETQYF
-	TRBV6-1	CASSRPLPNEQFF
TRBD1	TRBV19	CASSPRTGQNTGELFF
TRBD1	TRBV29-1	CSVGQDSSGANVLTF
-	TRBV5-4	CASSRQGVYGYTF
-	TRBV5-4	CASSFSGELFF
-	TRBV27	CASSPRNLHTGELFF
-	TRBV6-5	CASSLERKGTQYF
TRBD1	TRBV2	CASNRDRGFYEQYF
-	TRBV7-2	CASSLALAAQYF
-	TRBV15	CATSRAVGVGTEAFF
-	TRBV6-6	CASSSPVYDNEQFF
-	TRBV18	CASSPPSPQETQYF
-	TRBV27	CASSLVKPTGELFF
TRBD1	TRBV12-5	CASGFSGTGQVNTEAFF
TRBD1	TRBV7-3	CASSLDRASDTQYF
-	TRBV7-3	CASSPQSGPEQFF
-	TRBV18	CASSPAIVGDTEAFF
TRBD1	TRBV7-2	CASSLGIRQGAYEQYF
-	TRBV19	CASSIGSTGYSPLHF
-	TRBV6-5	CASSAGGIGELFF
TRBD1	TRBV5-6	CASSLYTGGQGSNQPQHF
TRBD2	TRBV27	CASSLTSGMSGELFF
TRBD1	TRBV5-1	CASSSGTVQETQYF